Below are 21 T cell receptor beta chains sequenced from a single sample in a study of blood T cells in healthy people across ages (dated by TCRdb to between 2014 and 2017). Libraries were made using 5' RACE. The sequencing machine was an Illumina HiSeq 2500. A second PCR of roughly 7 to 12 cycles was run with a J-beta primer mix and a sample-barcoded 5' primer. TCRdb reworked the public reads: Q25 trimming with fastp, MiXCR clone assembly, productive beta chains retained. CDR3 protein duplicates are merged, each entry listing the most common genes and DNA. This sample is represented by over 950,000 distinct CDR3 sequences; around two fifths of them were singletons. Around 14% of the sample comes from the top ten. Sample: blood. The receptors derive from a man between 18 and 29 years old in good health.

The rearrangement uses TRBV6-4 and TRBJ1-2; 10 bases are shared with TRBD1. The CDR3 loop spans 15 amino acids. Germline lookup yields CDR1 MRHNA and CDR2 SNTAGT. The V and J ends lost 2 bases and 7 bases, in that order; junction bases with no gene match: 7. DNA of the CDR3: TGTGCCAGCAGTGACGCCGACAGGGGGCCTGGTGGCTACACCTTC. Its translation: CASSDADRGPGGYTF.

This clonotype was counted a few times. The genes are TRBV5-6 and TRBJ1-1; TRBD1 matches at 9 bases. Trimming removed 8 bases from V and 0 bases from J; junction bases left unmatched: 5. Germline-derived CDR1 and CDR2 are SGHDT and YYEEEE. The CDR3 contains 14 residues. CDR3 coding DNA: TGTGCCAGTACAGGGGGCTTCCTGAACACTGAAGCTTTCTTT. Translated: CASTGGFLNTEAFF.

This clonotype was seen more than once but under ten times. CDR3 amino acids: CASSSAAALYEQYF. Here the CDR3 DNA reads TGTGCCAGCAGTTCCGCAGCGGCGTTATACGAGCAGTACTTC. The chain joins TRBV6-6 to TRBJ2-7; a weak D match, TRBD2 (5 bases). With 4 bases removed from V and 4 bases from J, the gap between germline ends came to 14 bases. This CDR3 has 14 amino acids. Germline values: CDR1 MNHNY, CDR2 SVGAGI (reference sequence).

This chain connects TRBV7-3 to TRBJ2-3; D is unclear. V lost 3 bases to trimming and J lost 5 bases, with 9 bases between them. The CDR3 is 13 amino acids. Germline CDR1 SGHTA, CDR2 FQGTGA. The CDR3 DNA is TGTGCCAGCAGCTTCACGGATCGAGATACGCAGTATTTT. The encoded protein is CASSFTDRDTQYF.

The table lists this clonotype with a count of one. V is TRBV6-2 or TRBV6-3 and J is TRBJ2-5; 8 positions match TRBD2. V dropped 4 bases and J dropped 11; count of bases not matched to a gene: 12. Germline-derived CDR1 and CDR2 are MNHEY and SVGEGT. The CDR3 is made up of 14 amino acids. CDR3 DNA sequence: TGTGCCAGCAGTTCGGTCGGGGGGGCCAATGAGCAGTACTTC. It specifies CASSSVGGANEQYF.

The rearrangement joins TRBV11-1 to TRBJ2-7; D possibly corresponds to TRBD1 (5 bases). The CDR3 length is 13 residues. Germline V gene data show CDR1 as SGHAT and CDR2 as FQDESV (reference sequence). V lost 5 bases and J 12 bases, leaving 20 bases between the germline ends. Here the CDR3 reads CASSQLRQSSMYF. In nucleotides, the CDR3 is TGTGCCAGCAGCCAACTTAGACAGTCTTCCATGTACTTC.

As to this clonotype: The junction does not match germline at one end; this may be a read error. The V gene is TRBV9, the J gene TRBJ2-3; D tentatively reads TRBD1 or TRBD2 (5 bases each). The germline gives CDR1 SGDLS, CDR2 YYNGEE. CDR3 length: 14 amino acids. CDR3 sequence: CASSVAEDKATLYF. The CDR3 nucleotides are TGTGCCAGCAGCGTCGCGGAGGACAAGGCGACGCTGTATTTT.

Only a few counts were recorded for this clonotype. The rearrangement uses TRBV10-3 and TRBJ1-2; possible D gene TRBD1, 5 bases. CDR1 and CDR2 from the germline V gene are ENHRY and SYGVKD. The CDR3 sequence is 14 residues long. Trimming stripped 3 bases from V and 5 bases from J, with 13 bases between. In DNA, the CDR3 is TGTGCCATCAGTGACTCGTCAGGGCGGTATGGCTACACCTTC. Encoded protein: CAISDSSGRYGYTF.

This rearrangement joins TRBV7-3 to TRBJ2-1; 9 bases agree with TRBD2. Germline CDR1 SGHTA, CDR2 FQGTGA. The trim removed 2 bases at V and 6 bases at J, leaving 5 bases unmatched. CDR3 length: 15 amino acids. This chain's CDR3 is CASSLGSGGFNEQFF. The CDR3 nucleotides read TGTGCCAGCAGCTTAGGTAGCGGGGGATTCAATGAGCAGTTCTTC.

The chain combines TRBV28 with TRBJ1-6; D not certain. Trimming left V 2 bases short and J 3 bases short, with 14 bases between. The V gene's germline CDR1 is MDHEN and CDR2 SYDVKM. The CDR3 length is 17 residues. CDR3 coding DNA: TGTGCCAGCAGTTTAACCGTAGATATCGACTATAATTCACCCCTCCACTTT. This translates into CASSLTVDIDYNSPLHF.

Turning to this clonotype: The junction departs from the called germline gene at one end, perhaps through a read error. The V gene is TRBV12-3 or TRBV12-4, the J gene TRBJ2-2; 14 bases are shared with TRBD2. This CDR3 region has 17 residues. CDR3 DNA sequence: TGTGCCAGCAGTGAAGTGACTAGCGGGGGGGCCGGCGGGGAGCTGTTTTTC. Translated: CASSEVTSGGAGGELFF.

This clonotype was seen a few times. The V gene is TRBV21-1, the J gene TRBJ1-1. TRBV21-1 counts as a pseudogene. CDR3 size: 14 residues. CDR3 bases: TGTGCCAGCAGCAAGGGTCATCTGAACACTGAAGCTTTCTTT. It encodes CASSKGHLNTEAFF.

This chain connects TRBV20-1 to TRBJ2-1; no firm D call. The CDR3 consists of 18 residues. Trimming removed 2 bases from V and 0 bases from J, with 20 bases in between. CDR1 is DFQATT and CDR2 is SNEGSKA in the germline V gene (reference sequence). The CDR3 reads CSARPTLRWASSYNEQFF. CDR3 bases: TGCAGTGCTAGACCAACTCTACGTTGGGCGAGCTCCTACAATGAGCAGTTCTTC.

V is TRBV5-1 and J is TRBJ1-4, with D unclear. V lost 0 bases, J lost 8 bases, and 11 bases lay in between. The CDR3 sequence is 14 residues long. The germline gives CDR1 SGHRS, CDR2 YFSETQ. As DNA, the CDR3 is TGCGCCAGCAGCTTGGCCCCCGAAGAGGAAAAACTGTTTTTT. Its protein product is CASSLAPEEEKLFF.

This clonotype was counted a few times. The CDR3 here is CASSVDFGGLDTQYF. The CDR3 DNA reads as TGTGCCAGCAGCGTAGACTTCGGGGGACTGGATACGCAGTATTTT. V usage is TRBV9 and J usage is TRBJ2-3; D perhaps matches TRBD2 (6 bases). V lost 0 bases and J 6 bases, leaving 14 bases between the germline ends. This CDR3 has 15 amino acids. CDR1 is SGDLS, CDR2 YYNGEE, per germline.

The V and J genes are TRBV28 and TRBJ1-2; perhaps TRBD1 as D (5 bases). Looked up from germline, CDR1 is MDHEN and CDR2 is SYDVKM. The V and J ends lost 5 bases and 0 bases respectively, with 10 bases between them. The CDR3 extends over 14 amino acids. The CDR3 nucleotides read TGTGCCAGCAGTGCAGACAGTCCTAACTATGGCTACACCTTC. Its translation: CASSADSPNYGYTF.

This clonotype has just a few counts. The J gene is TRBJ1-2, the V gene TRBV6-1; 10 positions agree with TRBD1. The V and J ends lost 6 bases and 4 bases, in that order; junction bases with no gene match: 14. The CDR3 loop spans 17 amino acids. The germline CDR1 and CDR2 sequences are MNHNS and SASEGT. CDR3 DNA: TGTGCCAGCAGCCCGGGACAGGGGAACCGCGGACTCTATGGCTACACCTTC. This gives the protein CASSPGQGNRGLYGYTF.

The V and J genes are TRBV4-1 and TRBJ1-2, with 7 nucleotides matching TRBD1. The ends lost 1 base at V and 2 bases at J; junction bases unmatched: 4. The CDR3 sequence is 15 residues long. Germline lookup yields CDR1 MGHRA and CDR2 YSYEKL. CDR3 sequence reads: CASSQGSGQNYGYTF. The CDR3 DNA sequence: TGCGCCAGCAGCCAAGGATCGGGACAGAACTATGGCTACACCTTC.

The rearrangement joins TRBV21-1 to TRBJ1-1; the table's D call, TRBD1, has no DNA check behind it. TRBV21-1 is an annotated pseudogene. This CDR3 is 14 amino acids long. The CDR3, as DNA: TGTGCCAGCAGCACTCGGACGGACCCGGCTGAAGCTTTCTTT. Amino acid sequence: CASSTRTDPAEAFF.

This chain links TRBV3-1 with TRBJ1-5; TRBD1 aligns across 11 bases. After removal of 5 bases from V and 7 bases from J, the junction contained 10 bases not matched to a gene. Germline V gives CDR1 LGHDT, CDR2 YNNKEL (reference sequence). The CDR3 covers 16 residues. This chain's CDR3 is CASSKGTGGSLQPQHF. In DNA form, the CDR3 reads TGTGCCAGCAGCAAGGGGACAGGGGGGAGTTTACAGCCCCAGCATTTT. Variable domain in full (rest from reference TRBV3-1 and TRBJ1-5): DTAVSQTPKYLVTQMGNDKSIKCEQNLGHDTMYWYKQDSKKFLKIMFSYNNKELIINETVPNRFSPKSPDKAHLNLHINSLELGDSAVYFCASSKGTGGSLQPQHFGDGTRLSIL.

This clonotype showed up just a few times. The rearrangement joins TRBV12-3 or TRBV12-4 to TRBJ1-1, with 8 bases matching TRBD1. The CDR3 contains 13 residues. V trimming: 6 bases; J trimming: 6 bases; junction bases outside the gene matches: 6. CDR3 region: CASRRTGFPEAFF. CDR3 nucleotide sequence: TGTGCCAGCAGACGGACAGGGTTCCCTGAAGCTTTCTTT.